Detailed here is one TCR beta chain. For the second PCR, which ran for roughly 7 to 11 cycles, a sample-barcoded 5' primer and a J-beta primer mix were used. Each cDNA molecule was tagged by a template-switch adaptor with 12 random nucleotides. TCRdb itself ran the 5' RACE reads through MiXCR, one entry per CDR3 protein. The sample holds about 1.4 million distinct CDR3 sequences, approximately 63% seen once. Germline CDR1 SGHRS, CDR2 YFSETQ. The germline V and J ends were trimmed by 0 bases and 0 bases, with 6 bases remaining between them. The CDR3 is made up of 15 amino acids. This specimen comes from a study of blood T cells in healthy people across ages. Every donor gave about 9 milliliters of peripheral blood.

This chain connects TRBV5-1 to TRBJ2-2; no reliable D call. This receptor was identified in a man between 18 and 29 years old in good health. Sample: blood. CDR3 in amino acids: CASSLVPANTGELFF. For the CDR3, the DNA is TGCGCCAGCAGCTTGGTGCCGGCGAACACCGGGGAGCTGTTTTTT.